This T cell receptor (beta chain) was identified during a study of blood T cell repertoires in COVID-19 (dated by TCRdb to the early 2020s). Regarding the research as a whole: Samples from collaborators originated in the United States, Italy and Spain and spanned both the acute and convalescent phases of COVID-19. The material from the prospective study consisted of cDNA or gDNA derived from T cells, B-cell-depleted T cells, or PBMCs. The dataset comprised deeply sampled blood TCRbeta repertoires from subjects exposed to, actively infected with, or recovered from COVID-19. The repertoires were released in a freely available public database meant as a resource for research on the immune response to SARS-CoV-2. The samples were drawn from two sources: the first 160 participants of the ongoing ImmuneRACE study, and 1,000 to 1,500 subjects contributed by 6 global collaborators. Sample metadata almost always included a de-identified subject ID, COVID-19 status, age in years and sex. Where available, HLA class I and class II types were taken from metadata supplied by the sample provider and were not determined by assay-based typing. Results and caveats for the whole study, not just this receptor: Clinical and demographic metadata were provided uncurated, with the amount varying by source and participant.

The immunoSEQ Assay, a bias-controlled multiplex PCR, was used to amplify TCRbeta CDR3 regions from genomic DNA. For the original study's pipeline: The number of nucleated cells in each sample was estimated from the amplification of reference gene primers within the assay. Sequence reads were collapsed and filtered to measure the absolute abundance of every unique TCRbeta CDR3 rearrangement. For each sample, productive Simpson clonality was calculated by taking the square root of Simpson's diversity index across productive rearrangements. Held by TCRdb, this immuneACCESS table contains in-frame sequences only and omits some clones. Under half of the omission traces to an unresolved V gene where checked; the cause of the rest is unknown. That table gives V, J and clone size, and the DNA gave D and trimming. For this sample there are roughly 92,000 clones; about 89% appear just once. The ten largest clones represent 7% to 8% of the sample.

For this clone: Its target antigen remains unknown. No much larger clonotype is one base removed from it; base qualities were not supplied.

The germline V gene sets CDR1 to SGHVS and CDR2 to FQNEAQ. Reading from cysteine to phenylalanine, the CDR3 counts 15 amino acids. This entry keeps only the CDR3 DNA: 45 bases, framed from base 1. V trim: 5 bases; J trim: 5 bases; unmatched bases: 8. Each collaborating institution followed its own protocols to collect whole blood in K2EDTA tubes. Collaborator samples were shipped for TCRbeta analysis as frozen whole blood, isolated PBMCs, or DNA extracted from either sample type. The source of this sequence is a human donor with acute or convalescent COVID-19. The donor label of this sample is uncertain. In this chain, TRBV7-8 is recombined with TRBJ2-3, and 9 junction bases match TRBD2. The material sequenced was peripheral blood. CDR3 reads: CASSMEAGGGDTQYF. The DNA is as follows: TGTGCCAGCAGCATGGAGGCGGGGGGGGGAGATACGCAGTATTTT. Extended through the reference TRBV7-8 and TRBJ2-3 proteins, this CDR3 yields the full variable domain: GAGVSQSPRYKVAKRGQDVALRCDPISGHVSLFWYQQALGQGPEFLTYFQNEAQLDKSGLPSDRFFAERPEGSVSTLKIQRTQQEDSAVYLCASSMEAGGGDTQYFGPGTRLTVL.